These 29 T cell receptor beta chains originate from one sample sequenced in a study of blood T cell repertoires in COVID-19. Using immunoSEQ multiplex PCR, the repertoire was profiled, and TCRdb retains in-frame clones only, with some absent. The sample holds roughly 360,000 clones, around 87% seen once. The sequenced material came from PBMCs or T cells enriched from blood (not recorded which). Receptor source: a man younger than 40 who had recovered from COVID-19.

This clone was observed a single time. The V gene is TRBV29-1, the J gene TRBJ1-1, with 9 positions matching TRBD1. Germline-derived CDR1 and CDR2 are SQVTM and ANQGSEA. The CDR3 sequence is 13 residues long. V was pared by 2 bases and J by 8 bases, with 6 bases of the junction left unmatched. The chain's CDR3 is CSVESGTGKEAFF. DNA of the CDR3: TGCAGCGTTGAATCCGGGACAGGGAAAGAAGCTTTCTTT.

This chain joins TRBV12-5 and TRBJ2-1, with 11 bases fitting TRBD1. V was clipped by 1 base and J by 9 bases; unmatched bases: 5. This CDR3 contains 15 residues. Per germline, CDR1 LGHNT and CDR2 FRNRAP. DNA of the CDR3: TGTGCTAGTGGTTTGGACAGGACAGGGGGCAGTGAGCAGTTCTTC. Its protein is CASGLDRTGGSEQFF.

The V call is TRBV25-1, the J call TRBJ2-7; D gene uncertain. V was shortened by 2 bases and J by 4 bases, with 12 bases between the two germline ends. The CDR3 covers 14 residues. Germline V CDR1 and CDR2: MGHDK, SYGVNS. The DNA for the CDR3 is TGTGCCAGCAGTGAAGGTCTAACCGGGTACGAGCAGTACTTC. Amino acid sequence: CASSEGLTGYEQYF.

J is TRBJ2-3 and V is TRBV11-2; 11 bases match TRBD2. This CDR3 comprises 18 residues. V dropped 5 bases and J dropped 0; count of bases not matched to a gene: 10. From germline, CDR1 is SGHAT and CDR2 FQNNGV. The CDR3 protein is CASSRRTSGGSSTDTQYF. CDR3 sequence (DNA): TGTGCCAGCAGCCGTCGCACTAGCGGGGGCTCTAGCACAGATACGCAGTATTTT.

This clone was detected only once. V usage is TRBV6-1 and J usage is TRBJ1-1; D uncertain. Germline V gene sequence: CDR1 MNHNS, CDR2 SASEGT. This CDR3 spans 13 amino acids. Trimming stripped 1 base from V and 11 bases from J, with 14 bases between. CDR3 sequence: CASSEVSLSGAFF. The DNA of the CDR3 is TGTGCCAGCAGTGAAGTCTCACTCTCGGGGGCTTTCTTT.

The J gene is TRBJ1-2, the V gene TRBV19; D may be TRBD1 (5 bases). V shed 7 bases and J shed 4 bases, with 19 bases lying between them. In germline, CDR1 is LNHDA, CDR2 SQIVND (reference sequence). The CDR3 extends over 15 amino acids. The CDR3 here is CASNMGRGTGYGYTF. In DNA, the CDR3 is TGTGCCAGTAATATGGGAAGGGGTACGGGCTATGGCTACACCTTC. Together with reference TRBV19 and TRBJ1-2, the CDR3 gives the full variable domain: DGGITQSPKYLFRKEGQNVTLSCEQNLNHDAMYWYRQDPGQGLRLIYYSQIVNDFQKGDIAEGYSVSREKKESFPLTVTSAQKNPTAFYLCASNMGRGTGYGYTFGSGTRLTVV.

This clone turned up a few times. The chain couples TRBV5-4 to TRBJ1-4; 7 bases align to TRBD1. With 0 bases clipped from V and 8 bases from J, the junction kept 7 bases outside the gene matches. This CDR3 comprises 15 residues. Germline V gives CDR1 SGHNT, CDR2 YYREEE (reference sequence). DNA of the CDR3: TGTGCCAGCAGCTTGGGGGCAGGGGGACGAGAAAAACTGTTTTTT. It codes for CASSLGAGGREKLFF.

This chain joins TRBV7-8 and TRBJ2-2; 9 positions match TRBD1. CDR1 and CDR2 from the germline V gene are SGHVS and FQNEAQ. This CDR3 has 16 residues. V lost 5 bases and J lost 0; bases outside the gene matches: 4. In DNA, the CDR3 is TGTGCCAGCAGCCCCCGGACAGGGGCGAACACCGGGGAGCTGTTTTTT. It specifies CASSPRTGANTGELFF. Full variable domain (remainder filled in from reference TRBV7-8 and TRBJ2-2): GAGVSQSPRYKVAKRGQDVALRCDPISGHVSLFWYQQALGQGPEFLTYFQNEAQLDKSGLPSDRFFAERPEGSVSTLKIQRTQQEDSAVYLCASSPRTGANTGELFFGEGSRLTVL.

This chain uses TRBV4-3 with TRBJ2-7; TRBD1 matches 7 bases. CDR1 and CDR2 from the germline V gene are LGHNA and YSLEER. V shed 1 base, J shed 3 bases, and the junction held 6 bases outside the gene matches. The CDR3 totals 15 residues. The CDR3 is CASSQGTGDYYEQYF. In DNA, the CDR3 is TGCGCCAGCAGCCAAGGGACAGGTGACTACTACGAGCAGTACTTC.

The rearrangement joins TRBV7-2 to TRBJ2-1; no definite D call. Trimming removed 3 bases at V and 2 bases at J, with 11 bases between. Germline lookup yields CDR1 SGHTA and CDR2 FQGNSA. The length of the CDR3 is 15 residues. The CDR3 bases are TGTGCCAGCAGCTTCTTTTTGGGCGCCTACAATGAGCAGTTCTTC. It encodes CASSFFLGAYNEQFF.

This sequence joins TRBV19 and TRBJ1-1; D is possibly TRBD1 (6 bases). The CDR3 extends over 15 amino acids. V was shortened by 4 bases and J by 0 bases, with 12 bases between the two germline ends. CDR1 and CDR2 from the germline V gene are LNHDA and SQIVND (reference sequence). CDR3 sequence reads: CASSTRDTMNTEAFF. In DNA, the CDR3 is TGTGCCAGTAGTACCCGGGACACAATGAACACTGAAGCTTTCTTT. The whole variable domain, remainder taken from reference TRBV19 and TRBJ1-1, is DGGITQSPKYLFRKEGQNVTLSCEQNLNHDAMYWYRQDPGQGLRLIYYSQIVNDFQKGDIAEGYSVSREKKESFPLTVTSAQKNPTAFYLCASSTRDTMNTEAFFGQGTRLTVV.

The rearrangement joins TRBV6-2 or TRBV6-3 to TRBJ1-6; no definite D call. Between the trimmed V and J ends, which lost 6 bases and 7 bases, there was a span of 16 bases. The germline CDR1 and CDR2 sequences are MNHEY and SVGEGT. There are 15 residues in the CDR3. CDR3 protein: CASSTGGVINSPLHF. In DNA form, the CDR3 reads TGTGCCAGCAGCACCGGCGGGGTGATAAATTCACCCCTCCACTTT.

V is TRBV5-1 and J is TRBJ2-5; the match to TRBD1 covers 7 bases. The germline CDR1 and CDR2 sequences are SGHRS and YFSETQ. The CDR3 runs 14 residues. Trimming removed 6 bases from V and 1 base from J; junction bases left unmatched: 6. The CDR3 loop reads CASTQGDSQETQYF. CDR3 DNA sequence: TGCGCCAGCACCCAGGGGGACAGCCAAGAGACCCAGTACTTC.

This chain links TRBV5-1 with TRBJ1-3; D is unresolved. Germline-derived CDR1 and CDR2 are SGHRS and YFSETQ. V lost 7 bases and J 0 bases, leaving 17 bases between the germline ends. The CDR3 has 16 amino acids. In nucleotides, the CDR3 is TGCGCCAGCGGTCTGGGAGGAACCACCTCTGGAAACACCATATATTTT. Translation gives CASGLGGTTSGNTIYF.

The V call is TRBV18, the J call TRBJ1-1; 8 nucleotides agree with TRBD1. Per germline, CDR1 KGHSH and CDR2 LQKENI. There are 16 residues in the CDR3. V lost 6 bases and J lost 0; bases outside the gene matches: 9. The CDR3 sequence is CASSRNGQGMNTEAFF. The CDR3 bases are TGTGCCAGCTCGCGGAATGGACAGGGAATGAACACTGAAGCTTTCTTT. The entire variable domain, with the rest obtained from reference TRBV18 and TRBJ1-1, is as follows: NAGVMQNPRHLVRRRGQEARLRCSPMKGHSHVYWYRQLPEEGLKFMVYLQKENIIDESGMPKERFSAEFPKEGPSILRIQQVVRGDSAAYFCASSRNGQGMNTEAFFGQGTRLTVV.

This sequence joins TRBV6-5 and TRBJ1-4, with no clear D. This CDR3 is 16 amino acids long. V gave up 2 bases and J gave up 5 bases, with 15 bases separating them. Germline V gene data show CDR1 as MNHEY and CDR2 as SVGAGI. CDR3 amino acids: CASSYTGPVANEKLFF. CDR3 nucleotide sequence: TGTGCCAGCAGTTACACGGGTCCGGTGGCGAATGAAAAACTGTTTTTT.

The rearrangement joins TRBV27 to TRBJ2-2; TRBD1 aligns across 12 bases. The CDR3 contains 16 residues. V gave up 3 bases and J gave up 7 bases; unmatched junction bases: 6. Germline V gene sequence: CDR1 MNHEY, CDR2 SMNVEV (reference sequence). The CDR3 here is CASSFGTGGQSGELFF. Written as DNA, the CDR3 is TGTGCCAGCAGTTTCGGGACAGGGGGCCAGAGCGGGGAGCTGTTTTTT.

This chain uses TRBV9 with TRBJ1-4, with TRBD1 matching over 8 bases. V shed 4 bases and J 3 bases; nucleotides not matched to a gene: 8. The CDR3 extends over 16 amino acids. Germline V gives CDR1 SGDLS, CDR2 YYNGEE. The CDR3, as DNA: TGTGCCAGCAGCAAGGGGGGACAGGTGCCTAATGAAAAACTGTTTTTT. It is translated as CASSKGGQVPNEKLFF. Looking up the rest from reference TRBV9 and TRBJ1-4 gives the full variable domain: DSGVTQTPKHLITATGQRVTLRCSPRSGDLSVYWYQQSLDQGLQFLIQYYNGEERAKGNILERFSAQQFPDLHSELNLSSLELGDSALYFCASSKGGQVPNEKLFFGSGTQLSVL.

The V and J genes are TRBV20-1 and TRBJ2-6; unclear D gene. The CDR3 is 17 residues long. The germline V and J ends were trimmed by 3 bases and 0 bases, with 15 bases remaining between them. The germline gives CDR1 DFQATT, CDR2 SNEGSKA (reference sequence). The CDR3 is CSASPGRSFSGANVLTF. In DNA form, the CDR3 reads TGCAGTGCTAGTCCTGGCAGGTCCTTCTCTGGGGCCAACGTCCTGACTTTC.

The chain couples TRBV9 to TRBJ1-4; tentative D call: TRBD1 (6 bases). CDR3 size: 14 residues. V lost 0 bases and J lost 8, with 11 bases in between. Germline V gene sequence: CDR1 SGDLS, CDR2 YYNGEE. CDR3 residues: CASSVGVQGEKLFF. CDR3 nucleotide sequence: TGTGCCAGCAGCGTAGGGGTCCAGGGGGAAAAACTGTTTTTT. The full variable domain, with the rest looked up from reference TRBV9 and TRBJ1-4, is DSGVTQTPKHLITATGQRVTLRCSPRSGDLSVYWYQQSLDQGLQFLIQYYNGEERAKGNILERFSAQQFPDLHSELNLSSLELGDSALYFCASSVGVQGEKLFFGSGTQLSVL.

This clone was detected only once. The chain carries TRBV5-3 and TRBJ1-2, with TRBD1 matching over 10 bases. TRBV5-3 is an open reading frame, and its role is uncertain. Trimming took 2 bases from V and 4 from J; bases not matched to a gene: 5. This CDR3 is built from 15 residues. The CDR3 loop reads CARSLMTGGPYGYTF. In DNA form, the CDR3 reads TGTGCCAGAAGCTTAATGACAGGGGGCCCCTATGGCTACACCTTC.

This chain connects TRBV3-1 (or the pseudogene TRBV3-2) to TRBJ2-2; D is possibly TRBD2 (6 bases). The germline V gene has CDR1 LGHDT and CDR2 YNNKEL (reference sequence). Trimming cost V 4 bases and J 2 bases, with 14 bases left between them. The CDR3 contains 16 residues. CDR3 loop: CASSPGSSGNTGELFF. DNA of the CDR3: TGTGCCAGCAGCCCCGGTAGTAGCGGAAACACCGGGGAGCTGTTTTTT.

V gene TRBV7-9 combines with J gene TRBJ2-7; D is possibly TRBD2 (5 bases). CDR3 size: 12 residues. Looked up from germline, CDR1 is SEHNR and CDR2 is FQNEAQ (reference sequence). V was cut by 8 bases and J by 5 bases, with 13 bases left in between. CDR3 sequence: CASVEVGNEQYF. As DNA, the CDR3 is TGTGCCAGCGTAGAGGTCGGGAACGAGCAGTACTTC.

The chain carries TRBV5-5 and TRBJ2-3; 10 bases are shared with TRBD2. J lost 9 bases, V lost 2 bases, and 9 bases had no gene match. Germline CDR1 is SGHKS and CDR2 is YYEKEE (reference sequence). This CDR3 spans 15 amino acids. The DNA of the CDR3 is TGTGCCAGCAGCTTAAGCGGGGGGGCATCGGAAACGCAGTATTTT. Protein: CASSLSGGASETQYF.

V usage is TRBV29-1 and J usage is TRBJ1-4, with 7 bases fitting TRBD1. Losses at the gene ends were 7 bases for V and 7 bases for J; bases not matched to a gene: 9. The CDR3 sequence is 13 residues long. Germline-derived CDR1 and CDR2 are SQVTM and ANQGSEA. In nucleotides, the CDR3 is TGCAGCGCCAAGGACAGGTTTTTTGAAAAACTGTTTTTT. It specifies CSAKDRFFEKLFF. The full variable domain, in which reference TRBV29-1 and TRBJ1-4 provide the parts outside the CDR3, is SAVISQKPSRDICQRGTSLTIQCQVDSQVTMMFWYRQQPGQSLTLIATANQGSEATYESGFVIDKFPISRPNLTFSTLTVSNMSPEDSSIYLCSAKDRFFEKLFFGSGTQLSVL.

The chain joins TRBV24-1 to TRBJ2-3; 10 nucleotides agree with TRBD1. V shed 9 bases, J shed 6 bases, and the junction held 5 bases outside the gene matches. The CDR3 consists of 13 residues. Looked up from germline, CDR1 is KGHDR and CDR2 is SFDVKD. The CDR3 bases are TGTGCCACCGGGACAGGGGCGAGGGATACGCAGTATTTT. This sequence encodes CATGTGARDTQYF.

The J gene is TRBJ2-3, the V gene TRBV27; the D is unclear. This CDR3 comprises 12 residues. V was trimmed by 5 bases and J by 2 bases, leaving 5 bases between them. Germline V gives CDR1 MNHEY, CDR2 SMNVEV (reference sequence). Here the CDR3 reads CASSTYTDTQYF. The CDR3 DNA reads TGTGCCAGCAGTACTTACACAGATACGCAGTATTTT.

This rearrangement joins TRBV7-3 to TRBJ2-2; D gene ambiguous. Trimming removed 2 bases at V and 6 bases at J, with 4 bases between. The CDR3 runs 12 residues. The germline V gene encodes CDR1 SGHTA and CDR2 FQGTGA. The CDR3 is CASSLSAGELFF. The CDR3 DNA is TGTGCCAGCAGCTTATCGGCCGGGGAGCTGTTTTTT.

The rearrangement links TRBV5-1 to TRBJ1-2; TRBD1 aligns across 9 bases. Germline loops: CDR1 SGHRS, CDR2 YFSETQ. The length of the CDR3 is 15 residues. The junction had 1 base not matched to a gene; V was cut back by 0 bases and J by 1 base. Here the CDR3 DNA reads TGCGCCAGCAGCTTGGGGACAGGGGTTAACTATGGCTACACCTTC. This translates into CASSLGTGVNYGYTF.